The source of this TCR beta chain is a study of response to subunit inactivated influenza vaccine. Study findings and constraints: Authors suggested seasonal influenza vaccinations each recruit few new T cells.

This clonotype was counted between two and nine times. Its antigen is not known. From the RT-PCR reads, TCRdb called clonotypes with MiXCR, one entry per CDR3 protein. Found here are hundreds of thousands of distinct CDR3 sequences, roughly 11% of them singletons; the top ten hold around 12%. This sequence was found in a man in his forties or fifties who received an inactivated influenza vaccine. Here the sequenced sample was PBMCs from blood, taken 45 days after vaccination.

The CDR3 is CASSLSGGLTEQYF. The CDR3 nucleotides are TGCGCCAGCAGCCTCTCGGGGGGCCTGACCGAGCAGTACTTC. This chain connects TRBV5-1 to TRBJ2-7, with D tentatively TRBD2 (7 bases). Germline CDR1 reads SGHRS; CDR2 reads YFSETQ. V lost 4 bases, J lost 6 bases, and 17 bases lay in between. This CDR3 is built from 14 residues.